This TCR beta chain was sequenced for a study of T cell repertoires in cytomegalovirus infection. Study information: An indication of both CMV infection and matching HLA type came from public TCR beta signatures. Study-wide results and caveats: In two of eight donors, the top clonotype was HLA-C-restricted CMV-specific.

A remark on this clonotype: Its antigen is undetermined. A read error is possible here, since a much larger clone lies one base away.

TCRdb passed the reads through MiXCR, listing each CDR3 protein once. The sample comprises about 530,000 distinct CDR3 sequences, about 30% of which are singletons, and roughly 13% rests with the top ten. This TCR came from a human donor in good health (CMV status not recorded). Some clones in this sample may be carry-over from other donors' samples. Sequencing was carried out using PBMCs.

The CDR3 protein is CASSSPGQYNEQFF. CDR3 nucleotide sequence: TGTGCCAGCAGTTCACCCGGACAGTACAATGAGCAGTTCTTC. The chain links TRBV27 to TRBJ2-1, with D possibly TRBD1 on 6 matching bases. V was clipped by 4 bases and J by 4 bases, with 11 bases between them. CDR1 and CDR2 from the germline V gene are MNHEY and SMNVEV (reference sequence). The CDR3 totals 14 residues.